Listed below are T cell receptor beta chains from one sample, sequenced in a study of cytotoxic CD8 clonotypes in ibrutinib-treated CLL. TCRdb's table, derived via immunoSEQ multiplex PCR, lists solely in-frame clones and lacks some. The table shows approximately 97,000 clones, with approximately 77% occurring only once. This specimen consisted of PBMCs, obtained after 24 months of ibrutinib treatment. These receptors originate from a human donor with chronic lymphocytic leukemia. The CDR3 runs from the conserved cysteine through the conserved F or W. A D gene is named only where the DNA matches it firmly. Size tells how often a clone was seen (once, few, many) or the class of an expanded clone, and some rows leave it out.

size: once
V: TRBV7-6
D: TRBD1
J: TRBJ2-7
DNA: TGTGCCAGCAGCGTGGGGCAGGGGGTCTCCTACGAGCAGTACTTC
CDR3: CASSVGQGVSYEQYF

size: .
V: TRBV11-2
D: .
J: TRBJ2-5
DNA: TGTGCCAGCAGCTTTACCGGGAGCCAAGAGACCCAGTACTTC
CDR3: CASSFTGSQETQYF

size: .
V: TRBV11-2
D: .
J: TRBJ2-4
DNA: TGTGCCAGCAGTCCTCAAGGGGGAGCTCAGTACTTC
CDR3: CASSPQGGAQYF

size: .
V: TRBV27
D: .
J: TRBJ1-1
DNA: TGTGCCAGCAGCCCTAACCGTGTGCAGGGGAACACTGAAGCTTTCTTT
CDR3: CASSPNRVQGNTEAFF

size: .
V: TRBV30
D: .
J: TRBJ1-5
DNA: TGTGCCTGGAGTGTTACCGCGGGGGGAGGTCAGCCCCAGCATTTT
CDR3: CAWSVTAGGGQPQHF

size: few
V: TRBV5-1
D: TRBD1
J: TRBJ1-3
DNA: TGCGCCAGCAGACCCGGACAGGGCGGTAGAAACACCATATATTTT
CDR3: CASRPGQGGRNTIYF

size: .
V: TRBV19
D: .
J: TRBJ2-7
DNA: TGTGCCAGTAGTGTCGGAGGGATCTCCTACGAGCAGTACTTC
CDR3: CASSVGGISYEQYF

size: .
V: TRBV18
D: .
J: TRBJ1-5
DNA: TGTGCCAGCTCACCGTTGAAGGACAATCAGCCCCAGCATTTT
CDR3: CASSPLKDNQPQHF

size: .
V: TRBV5-4
D: .
J: TRBJ2-5
DNA: TGTGCCAGCAGCTCCGGCTTCGGGGAGACCCAGTACTTC
CDR3: CASSSGFGETQYF

size: .
V: TRBV7-2
D: .
J: TRBJ2-7
DNA: TGTGCCAGCAGCTTAGTGGGGGGCTACGAGCAGTACTTC
CDR3: CASSLVGGYEQYF

size: .
V: TRBV18
D: TRBD1
J: TRBJ1-1
DNA: TGTGCCAGCTCACCGCTCGGGACAGTGAACACTGAAGCTTTCTTT
CDR3: CASSPLGTVNTEAFF

size: .
V: TRBV5-1
D: TRBD1
J: TRBJ2-2
DNA: TGCGCCAGCGCGGCAGGGGGCTGGAACACCGGGGAGCTGTTTTTT
CDR3: CASAAGGWNTGELFF

size: .
V: TRBV5-1
D: TRBD2
J: TRBJ2-5
DNA: TGCGCCAGCAGCTTCACCCCGGGGGGAGAAGAGACCCAGTACTTC
CDR3: CASSFTPGGEETQYF

size: .
V: TRBV6-5
D: .
J: TRBJ2-7
DNA: TGTGCCAGCACCACCTCCGTAGGGTACGAGCAGTACTTC
CDR3: CASTTSVGYEQYF

size: .
V: TRBV5-1
D: TRBD2
J: TRBJ2-2
DNA: TGCGCCAGCAGCCGGGAGGAGTTCACCGGGGAGCTGTTTTTT
CDR3: CASSREEFTGELFF